The entry below describes one T cell receptor (beta chain). Its antigen is unidentified. The sample comes from a study of Ad26.COV2.S vaccination and SARS-CoV-2 variants. As for the study in general: The donor belonged to the COV1001 Ad26.COV2.S trial arm. Participants got Ad26.COV2.S intramuscularly, once or twice 56 days apart. Study-wide findings and caveats: Spike-specific TCR breadth in vaccine recipients exceeded that seen in placebo recipients.

Some clones are missing from TCRdb's copy, which holds only in-frame ones; the method was immunoSEQ multiplex PCR. The profile covers around 450,000 clones, with 90% appearing a single time and less than 5.5% taken by the ten largest. The sample's treatment: 15 to 20 received Ad26.COV2.S at low or high dose, single or two shots; several received placebo; per-sample allocation not given. Specimens were obtained on day 63 following the first vaccine or placebo injection. What was given as vaccine was an Ad26 vector encoding Wuhan-strain SARS-CoV-2 spike. The specimen was peripheral blood, collected in a trial of Ad26.COV2.S vaccine versus placebo. The TCR originated in a person between 18 and 59 years old who received the Ad26.COV2.S COVID-19 vaccine or a placebo.

The CDR3 DNA follows: TGTGCCAGCATCCCCTTGGGTGGGACAGGGCACGAGCAGTACTTC. Translated: CASIPLGGTGHEQYF. The rearrangement joins TRBV7-9 to TRBJ2-7; 9 bases align to TRBD1. The CDR3 has 15 residues. V shed 7 bases, J shed 5 bases, and the junction held 12 bases outside the gene matches. The germline gives CDR1 SEHNR, CDR2 FQNEAQ (reference sequence).